Sequencing of this T cell receptor (beta chain) was carried out in a study of shared clonotypes between healthy human individuals. General study results and limits: Naive CD4 clonotypes were shared across several donors at 4.5% to 6.5%.

About this clone: Its antigen is unknown.

V was pared by 6 bases and J by 10 bases, with 16 bases between. Germline V gene lookup returns CDR1 LNHNV and CDR2 YYDKDF (reference sequence). The CDR3 has 13 amino acids. Investigators divided CD4+ cells into CD45RA+ naive and CD45RA-negative memory subsets. Assay used: immunoSEQ multiplex PCR; TCRdb lists only in-frame clones, some missing. The sample lists about 2.3 million clones, around 90% occurring once. The receptor was isolated from a man aged 18 to 29 in good health. Some clones in this sample may be carry-over from other donors' samples. The sample was naive CD4+ T cells from PBMCs. The subset: CD45RA+ positively selected. The chain carries TRBV15 and TRBJ2-1, with a possible D match to TRBD2 (6 bases). CDR3 nucleotide sequence: TGTGCCACCAGAAGCTGGAGGGGCGCCGAGCAGTTCTTC. Amino acid sequence: CATRSWRGAEQFF.